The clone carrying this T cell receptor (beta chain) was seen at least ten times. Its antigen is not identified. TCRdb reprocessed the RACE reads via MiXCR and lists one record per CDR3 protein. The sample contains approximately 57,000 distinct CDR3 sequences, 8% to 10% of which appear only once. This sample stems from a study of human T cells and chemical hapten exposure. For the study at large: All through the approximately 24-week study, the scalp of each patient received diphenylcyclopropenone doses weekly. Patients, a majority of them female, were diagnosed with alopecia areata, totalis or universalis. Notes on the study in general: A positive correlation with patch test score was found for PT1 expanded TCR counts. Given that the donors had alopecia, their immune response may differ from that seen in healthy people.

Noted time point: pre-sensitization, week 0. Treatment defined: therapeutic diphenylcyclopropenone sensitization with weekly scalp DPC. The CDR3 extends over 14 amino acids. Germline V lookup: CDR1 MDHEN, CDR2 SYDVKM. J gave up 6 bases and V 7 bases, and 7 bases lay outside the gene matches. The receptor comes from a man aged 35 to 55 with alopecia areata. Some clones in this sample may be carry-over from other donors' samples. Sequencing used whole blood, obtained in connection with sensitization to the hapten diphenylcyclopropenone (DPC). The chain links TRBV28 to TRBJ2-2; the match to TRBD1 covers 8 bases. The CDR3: CASNTPGGSGELFF. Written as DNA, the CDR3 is TGTGCCAGCAACACGCCAGGGGGCTCCGGGGAGCTGTTTTTT.